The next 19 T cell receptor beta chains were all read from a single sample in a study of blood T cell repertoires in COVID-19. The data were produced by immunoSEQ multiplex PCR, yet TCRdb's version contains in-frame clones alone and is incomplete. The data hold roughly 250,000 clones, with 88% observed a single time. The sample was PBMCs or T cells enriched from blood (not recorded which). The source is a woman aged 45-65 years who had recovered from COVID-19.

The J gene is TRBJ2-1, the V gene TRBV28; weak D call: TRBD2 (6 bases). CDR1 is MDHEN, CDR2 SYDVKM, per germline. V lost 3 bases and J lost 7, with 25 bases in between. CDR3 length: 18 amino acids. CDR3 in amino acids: CASSFFLPQRADVNEQFF. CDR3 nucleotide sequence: TGTGCCAGCAGTTTTTTTCTCCCCCAGCGGGCCGACGTGAATGAGCAGTTCTTC.

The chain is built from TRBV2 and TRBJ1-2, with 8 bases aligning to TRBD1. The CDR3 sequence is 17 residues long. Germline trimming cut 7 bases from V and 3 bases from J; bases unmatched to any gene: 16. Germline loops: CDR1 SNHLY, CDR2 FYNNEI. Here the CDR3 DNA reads TGTGCCAGCACCCTACCGCCGGGACAGGCCACGGACTATGGCTACACCTTC. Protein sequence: CASTLPPGQATDYGYTF. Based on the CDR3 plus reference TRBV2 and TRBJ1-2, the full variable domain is EPEVTQTPSHQVTQMGQEVILRCVPISNHLYFYWYRQILGQKVEFLVSFYNNEISEKSEIFDDQFSVERPDGSNFTLKIRSTKLEDSAMYFCASTLPPGQATDYGYTFGSGTRLTVV.

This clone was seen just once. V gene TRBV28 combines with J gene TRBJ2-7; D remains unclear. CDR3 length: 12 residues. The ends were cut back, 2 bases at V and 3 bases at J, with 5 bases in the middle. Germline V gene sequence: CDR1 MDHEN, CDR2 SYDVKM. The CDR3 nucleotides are TGTGCCAGCAGTTTAAATCACTACGAGCAGTACTTC. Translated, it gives CASSLNHYEQYF.

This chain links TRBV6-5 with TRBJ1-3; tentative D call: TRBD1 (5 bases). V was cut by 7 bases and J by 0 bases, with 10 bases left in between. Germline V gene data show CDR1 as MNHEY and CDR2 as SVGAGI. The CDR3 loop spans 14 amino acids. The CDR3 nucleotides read TGTGCCAGCACCAGGGCTAGCTCTGGAAACACCATATATTTT. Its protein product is CASTRASSGNTIYF.

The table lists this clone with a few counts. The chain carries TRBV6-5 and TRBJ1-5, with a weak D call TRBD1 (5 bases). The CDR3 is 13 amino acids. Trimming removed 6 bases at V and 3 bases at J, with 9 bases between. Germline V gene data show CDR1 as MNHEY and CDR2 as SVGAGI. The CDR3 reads CASRQDINQPQHF. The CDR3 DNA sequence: TGTGCCAGCAGACAGGACATCAATCAGCCCCAGCATTTT.

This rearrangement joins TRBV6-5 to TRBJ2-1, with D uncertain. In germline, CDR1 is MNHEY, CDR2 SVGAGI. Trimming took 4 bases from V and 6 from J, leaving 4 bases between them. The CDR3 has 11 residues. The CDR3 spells CASSFSNEQFF. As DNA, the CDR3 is TGTGCCAGCAGTTTTAGCAATGAGCAGTTCTTC.

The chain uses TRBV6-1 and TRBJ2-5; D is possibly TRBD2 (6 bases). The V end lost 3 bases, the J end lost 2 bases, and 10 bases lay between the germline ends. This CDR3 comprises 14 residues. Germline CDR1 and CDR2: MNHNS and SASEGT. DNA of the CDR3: TGTGCCAGCAGTGAGTTCGGGGGTCAAGAGACCCAGTACTTC. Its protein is CASSEFGGQETQYF.

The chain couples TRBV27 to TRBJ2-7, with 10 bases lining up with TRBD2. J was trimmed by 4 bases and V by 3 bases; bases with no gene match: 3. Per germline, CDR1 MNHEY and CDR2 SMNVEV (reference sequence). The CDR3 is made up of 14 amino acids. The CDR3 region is CASSFSGRRYEQYF. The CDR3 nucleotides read TGTGCCAGCAGTTTTAGCGGGAGGAGGTACGAGCAGTACTTC.

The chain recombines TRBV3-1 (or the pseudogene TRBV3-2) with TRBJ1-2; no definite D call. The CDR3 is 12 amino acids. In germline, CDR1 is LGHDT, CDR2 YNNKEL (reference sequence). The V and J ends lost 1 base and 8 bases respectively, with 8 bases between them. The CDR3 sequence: CASSQGAGGYTF. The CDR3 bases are TGTGCCAGCAGCCAAGGGGCGGGAGGCTACACCTTC.

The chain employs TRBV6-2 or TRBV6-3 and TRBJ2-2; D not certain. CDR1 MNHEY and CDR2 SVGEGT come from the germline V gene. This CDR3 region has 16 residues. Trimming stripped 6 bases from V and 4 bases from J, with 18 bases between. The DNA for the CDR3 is TGTGCCAGCAGGCCTACGGGTCGGAGCAGCACCGGGGAGCTGTTTTTT. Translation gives CASRPTGRSSTGELFF.

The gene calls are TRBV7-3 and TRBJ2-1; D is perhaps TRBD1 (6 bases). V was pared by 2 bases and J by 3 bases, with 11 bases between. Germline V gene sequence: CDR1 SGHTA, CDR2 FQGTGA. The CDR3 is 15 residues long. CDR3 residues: CASSLLTGGYNEQFF. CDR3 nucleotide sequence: TGTGCCAGCAGCTTACTGACAGGCGGCTACAATGAGCAGTTCTTC.

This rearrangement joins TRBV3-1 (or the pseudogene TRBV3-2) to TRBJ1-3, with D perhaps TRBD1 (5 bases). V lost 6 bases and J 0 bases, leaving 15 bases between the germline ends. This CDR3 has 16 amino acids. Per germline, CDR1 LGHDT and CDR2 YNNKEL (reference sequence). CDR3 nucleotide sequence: TGTGCCAGCAGTCTCCGGACACTTGGCTCTGGAAACACCATATATTTT. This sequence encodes CASSLRTLGSGNTIYF.

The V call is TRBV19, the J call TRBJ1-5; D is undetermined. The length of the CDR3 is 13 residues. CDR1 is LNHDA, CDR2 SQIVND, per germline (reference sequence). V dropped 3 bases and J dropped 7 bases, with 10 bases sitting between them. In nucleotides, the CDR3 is TGTGCCAGTAGTATTCAGGCGGGCCAGCCCCAGCATTTT. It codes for CASSIQAGQPQHF.

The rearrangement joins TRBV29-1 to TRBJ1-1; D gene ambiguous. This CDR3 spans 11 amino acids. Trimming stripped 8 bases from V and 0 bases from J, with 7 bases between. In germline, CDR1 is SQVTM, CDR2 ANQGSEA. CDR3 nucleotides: TGCAGCCCCACAATGAACACTGAAGCTTTCTTT. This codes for CSPTMNTEAFF. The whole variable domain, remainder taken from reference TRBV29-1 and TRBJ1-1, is SAVISQKPSRDICQRGTSLTIQCQVDSQVTMMFWYRQQPGQSLTLIATANQGSEATYESGFVIDKFPISRPNLTFSTLTVSNMSPEDSSIYLCSPTMNTEAFFGQGTRLTVV.

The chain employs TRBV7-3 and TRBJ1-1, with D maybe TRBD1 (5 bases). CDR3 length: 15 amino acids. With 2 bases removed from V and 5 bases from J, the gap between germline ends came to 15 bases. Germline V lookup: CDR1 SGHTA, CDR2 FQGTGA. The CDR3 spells CASSLGEGGETEAFF. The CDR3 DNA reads TGTGCCAGCAGCTTAGGCGAGGGAGGGGAAACTGAAGCTTTCTTT.

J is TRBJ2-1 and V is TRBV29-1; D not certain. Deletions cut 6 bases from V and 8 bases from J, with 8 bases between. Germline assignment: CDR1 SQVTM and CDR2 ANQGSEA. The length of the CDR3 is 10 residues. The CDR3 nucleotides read TGCAGCGTCGTCGAGTATGAGCAGTTCTTC. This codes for CSVVEYEQFF.

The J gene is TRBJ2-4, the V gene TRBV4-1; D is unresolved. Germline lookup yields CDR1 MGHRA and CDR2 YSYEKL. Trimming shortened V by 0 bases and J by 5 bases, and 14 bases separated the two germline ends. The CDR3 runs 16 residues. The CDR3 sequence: CASSQERLSSQNIQYF. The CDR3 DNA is TGCGCCAGCAGCCAAGAAAGACTGAGTTCCCAAAACATTCAGTACTTC.

The CDR3 DNA is TGTGCCAGCTCACCAAGGAGTGCCGACACTGAAGCTTTCTTT. Encoded protein: CASSPRSADTEAFF. The rearrangement uses TRBV18 and TRBJ1-1; D not resolved. CDR1 and CDR2 (germline): KGHSH, LQKENI. V was cut by 2 bases and J by 3 bases, with 10 bases left in between. The CDR3 totals 14 residues.

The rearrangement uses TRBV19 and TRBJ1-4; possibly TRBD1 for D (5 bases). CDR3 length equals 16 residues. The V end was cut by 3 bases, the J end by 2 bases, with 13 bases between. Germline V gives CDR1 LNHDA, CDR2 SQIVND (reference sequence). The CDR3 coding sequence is TGTGCCAGTAGTATCCAGGGAACGTGGACTAATGAAAAACTGTTTTTT. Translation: CASSIQGTWTNEKLFF.